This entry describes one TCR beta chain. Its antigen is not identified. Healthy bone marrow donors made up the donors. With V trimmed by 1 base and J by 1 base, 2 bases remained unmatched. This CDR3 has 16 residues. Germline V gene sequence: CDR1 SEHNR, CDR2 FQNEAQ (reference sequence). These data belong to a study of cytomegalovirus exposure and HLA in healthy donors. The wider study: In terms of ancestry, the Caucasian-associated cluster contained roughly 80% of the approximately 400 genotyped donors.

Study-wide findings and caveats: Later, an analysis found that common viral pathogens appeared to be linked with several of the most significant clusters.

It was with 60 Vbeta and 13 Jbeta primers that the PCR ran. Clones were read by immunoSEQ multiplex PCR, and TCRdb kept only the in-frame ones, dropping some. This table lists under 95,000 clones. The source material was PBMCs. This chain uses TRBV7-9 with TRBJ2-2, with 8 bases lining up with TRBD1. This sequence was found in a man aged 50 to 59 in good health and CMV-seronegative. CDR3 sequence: CASSLGGTGNTGELFF. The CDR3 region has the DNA TGTGCCAGCAGCTTAGGGGGGACAGGGAACACCGGGGAGCTGTTTTTT.